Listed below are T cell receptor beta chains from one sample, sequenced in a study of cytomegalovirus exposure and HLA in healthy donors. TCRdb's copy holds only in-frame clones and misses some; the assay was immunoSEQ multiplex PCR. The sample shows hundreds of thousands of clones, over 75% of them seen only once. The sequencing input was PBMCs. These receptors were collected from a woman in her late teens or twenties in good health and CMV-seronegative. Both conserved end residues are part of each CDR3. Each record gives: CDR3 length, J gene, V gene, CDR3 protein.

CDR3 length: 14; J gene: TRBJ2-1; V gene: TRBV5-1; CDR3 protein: CASSLGLGGIEQFF
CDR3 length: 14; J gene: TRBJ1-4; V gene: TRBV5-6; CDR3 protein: CASSMLTGEGILFF
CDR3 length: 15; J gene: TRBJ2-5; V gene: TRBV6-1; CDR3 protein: CASSGGQGRQETQYF
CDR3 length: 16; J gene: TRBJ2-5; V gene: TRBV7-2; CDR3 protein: CASGRRGPQGRETQYF
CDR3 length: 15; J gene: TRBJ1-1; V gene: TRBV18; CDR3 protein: CASSQQGLANTEAFF
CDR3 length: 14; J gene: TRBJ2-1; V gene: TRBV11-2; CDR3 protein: CASSFSSSGNEQFF
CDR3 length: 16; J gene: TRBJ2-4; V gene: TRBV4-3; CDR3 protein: CASSQELAGVKNIQYF
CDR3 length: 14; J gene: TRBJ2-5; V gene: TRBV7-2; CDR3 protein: CASSPRTGWETQYF
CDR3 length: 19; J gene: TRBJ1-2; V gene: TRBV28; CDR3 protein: CASSYPYTGTGDANYGYTF
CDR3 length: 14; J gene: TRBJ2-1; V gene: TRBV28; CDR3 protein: CASGGGGVVNEQFF
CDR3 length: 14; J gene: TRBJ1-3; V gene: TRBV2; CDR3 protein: CASSDRNIGNTIYF
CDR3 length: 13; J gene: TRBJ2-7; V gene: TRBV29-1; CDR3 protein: CSVDRTGGNEQYF
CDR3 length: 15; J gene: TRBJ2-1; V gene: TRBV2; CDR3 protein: CASSGSDRVYNEQFF
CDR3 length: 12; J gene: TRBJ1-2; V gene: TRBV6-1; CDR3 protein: CASSRDSYGYTF
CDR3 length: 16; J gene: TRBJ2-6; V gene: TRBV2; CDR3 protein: CASNQDRAAGANVLTF
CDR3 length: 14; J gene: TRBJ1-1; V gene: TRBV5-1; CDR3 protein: CASSHSTGATEAFF
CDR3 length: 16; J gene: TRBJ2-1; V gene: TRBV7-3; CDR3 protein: CASRIPGLAGMDEQFF
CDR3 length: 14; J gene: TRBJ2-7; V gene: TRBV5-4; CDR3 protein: CASSSSSGNYEQYF
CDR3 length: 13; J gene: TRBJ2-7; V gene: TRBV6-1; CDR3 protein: CASTIGPNYEQYF
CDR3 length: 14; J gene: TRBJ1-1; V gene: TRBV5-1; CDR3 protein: CASSLGTGATEAFF
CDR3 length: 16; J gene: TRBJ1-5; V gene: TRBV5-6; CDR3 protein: CASSLGAGAAFQPQHF
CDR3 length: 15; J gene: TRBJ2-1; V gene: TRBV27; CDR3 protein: CASSLWFGGANEQFF
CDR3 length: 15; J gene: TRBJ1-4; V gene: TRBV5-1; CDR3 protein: CASSRDTATNEKLFF
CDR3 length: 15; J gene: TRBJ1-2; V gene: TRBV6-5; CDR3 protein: CASRPGQGRRNGYTF
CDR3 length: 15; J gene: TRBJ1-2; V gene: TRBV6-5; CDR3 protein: CASSSQGGANYGYTF
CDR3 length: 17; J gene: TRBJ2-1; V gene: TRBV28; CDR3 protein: CASSGIPTESSYNEQFF
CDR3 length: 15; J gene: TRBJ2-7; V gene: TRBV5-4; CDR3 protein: CASSLQGTSSYEQYF
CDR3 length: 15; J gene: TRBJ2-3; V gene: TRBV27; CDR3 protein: CASSLQQGAVDTQYF
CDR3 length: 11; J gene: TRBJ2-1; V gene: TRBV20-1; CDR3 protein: CSARGLPSQFF
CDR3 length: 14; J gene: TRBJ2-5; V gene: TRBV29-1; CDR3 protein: CSTTGGDGAGTQYF
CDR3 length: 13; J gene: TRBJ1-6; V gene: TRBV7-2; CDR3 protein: CASSPIRDSPLHF